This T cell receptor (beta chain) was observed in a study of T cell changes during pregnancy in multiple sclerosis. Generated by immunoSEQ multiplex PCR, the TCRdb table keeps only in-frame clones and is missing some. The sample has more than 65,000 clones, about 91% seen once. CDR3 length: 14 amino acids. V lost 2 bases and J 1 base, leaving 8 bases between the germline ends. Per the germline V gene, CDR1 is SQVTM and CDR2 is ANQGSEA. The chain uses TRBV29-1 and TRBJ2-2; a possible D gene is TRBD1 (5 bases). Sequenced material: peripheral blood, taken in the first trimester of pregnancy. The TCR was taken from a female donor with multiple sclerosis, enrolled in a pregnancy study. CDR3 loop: CSVETQGNTGELFF. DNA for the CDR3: TGCAGCGTTGAAACGCAGGGGAACACCGGGGAGCTGTTTTTT.